The entry that follows covers one TCR beta chain sequence. These data come from a study of blood T cell repertoires in COVID-19. Germline V gene lookup returns CDR1 LNHNV and CDR2 YYDKDF (reference sequence). The CDR3 is 16 residues long. V was pared by 3 bases and J by 5 bases, with 8 bases of the junction left unmatched. Libraries were prepared by immunoSEQ multiplex PCR; TCRdb keeps only in-frame clonotypes and omits some of them. The sample shows approximately 330,000 clones, 80% to 90% of them seen only once. The chain links TRBV15 to TRBJ2-1; TRBD2 agrees at 9 bases. This clonotype was obtained from a man aged 25 to 40 with COVID-19, enrolled during active disease. The sample comprised peripheral blood. This CDR3 is CATSRTLAGADNEQFF. The CDR3 coding sequence is TGTGCCACCAGCAGGACTTTAGCGGGGGCAGACAATGAGCAGTTCTTC.